What follows are 27 T cell receptor beta chains derived from one specimen sequenced in a study of CD8 T cells in ankylosing spondylitis. Study-level findings and limits: Within ankylosing spondylitis blood, a TCR beta motif made up of seven to nine highly homologous variants appeared to be characteristic.

Their antigens remain unidentified. TCRdb itself ran the 5' RACE reads through MiXCR, one entry per CDR3 protein. In the table there are roughly 470,000 distinct CDR3 sequences, approximately 26% of which are singletons. The sequencing input was blood, either unsorted or a sorted T cell fraction (not recorded which). The receptor source for this set is a male donor with ankylosing spondylitis.

This chain uses TRBV11-2 with TRBJ2-1, with TRBD2 matching over 11 bases. The germline V gene encodes CDR1 SGHAT and CDR2 FQNNGV. CDR3 size: 18 residues. V shed 3 bases and J 1 base; nucleotides not matched to a gene: 8. The CDR3 nucleotides are TGTGCCAGCAGCTTCGGGACTAGCGGTCAGACGTCCTACAATGAGCAGTTCTTC. Translated: CASSFGTSGQTSYNEQFF. Variable domain in full (rest from reference TRBV11-2 and TRBJ2-1): EAGVAQSPRYKIIEKRQSVAFWCNPISGHATLYWYQQILGQGPKLLIQFQNNGVVDDSQLPKDRFSAERLKGVDSTLKIQPAKLEDSAVYLCASSFGTSGQTSYNEQFFGPGTRLTVL.

This clonotype was counted between two and nine times. The V call is TRBV6-5, the J call TRBJ2-2, with no clear D. The V and J ends lost 3 bases and 1 base respectively, with 9 bases between them. Per the germline V gene, CDR1 is MNHEY and CDR2 is SVGAGI. The CDR3 sequence is 15 residues long. CDR3 DNA sequence: TGTGCCAGCAGTTATCGGCCAGGGAACACCGGGGAGCTGTTTTTT. This translates into CASSYRPGNTGELFF.

J is TRBJ1-5 and V is TRBV11-2; D is possibly TRBD1 (5 bases). CDR3 length equals 18 residues. V shed 0 bases and J shed 1 base, with 16 bases lying between them. CDR1 and CDR2 (germline): SGHAT, FQNNGV. This CDR3 is CASSLDVNRWGSNQPQHF. CDR3 sequence (DNA): TGTGCCAGCAGCTTAGATGTGAACCGTTGGGGGAGCAATCAGCCCCAGCATTTT.

In the case of this clonotype: A much larger clone sits a single nucleotide away, making a read error possible. The rearrangement links TRBV5-1 to TRBJ2-5; 9 bases map to TRBD1. CDR1 and CDR2 from the germline V gene are SGHRS and YFSETQ. CDR3 length: 15 amino acids. The CDR3 region has the DNA TGCGCCAGCAGCTTGCAACAGGGGGCAATGGAGATCCAGTACTTC. This sequence encodes CASSLQQGAMEIQYF. The whole variable domain, remainder taken from reference TRBV5-1 and TRBJ2-5, is KAGVTQTPRYLIKTRGQQVTLSCSPISGHRSVSWYQQTPGQGLQFLFEYFSETQRNKGNFPGRFSGRQFSNSRSEMNVSTLELGDSALYLCASSLQQGAMEIQYFGPGTRLLVL.

This clonotype was picked up a small number of times. V usage is TRBV3-1 and J usage is TRBJ1-1; the D is unclear. This CDR3 comprises 14 residues. Germline V gives CDR1 LGHDT, CDR2 YNNKEL (reference sequence). Trimming took 1 base from V and 11 from J, leaving 17 bases between them. The CDR3 sequence: CASSQGAGVSGAFF. The DNA for the CDR3 is TGTGCCAGCAGCCAAGGGGCGGGCGTTTCGGGTGCTTTCTTT. Looking up the rest from reference TRBV3-1 and TRBJ1-1 gives the full variable domain: DTAVSQTPKYLVTQMGNDKSIKCEQNLGHDTMYWYKQDSKKFLKIMFSYNNKELIINETVPNRFSPKSPDKAHLNLHINSLELGDSAVYFCASSQGAGVSGAFFGQGTRLTVV.

J is TRBJ1-3 and V is TRBV12-3 or TRBV12-4; possibly TRBD1 for D (5 bases). The CDR3 covers 12 residues. Trimming shortened V by 11 bases and J by 7 bases, and 15 bases separated the two germline ends. CDR3 in amino acids: CASYPWGNTIYF. The CDR3 DNA follows: TGTGCCTCCTACCCGTGGGGGAACACCATATATTTT.

V usage is TRBV24-1 and J usage is TRBJ2-3; 7 bases fit TRBD1. This CDR3 region has 16 residues. The germline V gene encodes CDR1 KGHDR and CDR2 SFDVKD. Losses at the gene ends were 3 bases for V and 5 bases for J; bases not matched to a gene: 10. The chain's CDR3 is CATSDPSTGVGDTQYF. CDR3 nucleotides: TGTGCCACCAGTGATCCAAGCACAGGGGTTGGAGATACGCAGTATTTT.

V gene TRBV7-6 combines with J gene TRBJ2-2; 8 bases align to TRBD1. The CDR3 has 15 amino acids. J lost 5 bases, V lost 6 bases, and 8 bases had no gene match. Germline loops: CDR1 SGHVS, CDR2 FNYEAQ. The CDR3 spells CASSSGQGRTGELFF. The DNA for the CDR3 is TGTGCCAGCAGTTCAGGACAGGGCCGGACCGGGGAGCTGTTTTTT.

The rearrangement uses TRBV11-3 and TRBJ2-5; possible D gene TRBD2, 6 bases. This CDR3 is 14 amino acids long. Germline assignment: CDR1 SGHNT and CDR2 YENEEA. V shed 5 bases and J shed 3 bases, with 13 bases lying between them. CDR3 in amino acids: CASSPGTSKETQYF. The CDR3 nucleotides are TGTGCCAGCAGCCCTGGGACTTCCAAAGAGACCCAGTACTTC.

The V call is TRBV11-2, the J call TRBJ2-3; a possible D gene is TRBD1 (6 bases). Germline CDR1 reads SGHAT; CDR2 reads FQNNGV. V lost 1 base, J lost 2 bases, and 10 bases lay in between. The CDR3 has 15 amino acids. This chain's CDR3 is CASSLGAGVTDTQYF. The CDR3 DNA reads as TGTGCCAGCAGCTTAGGGGCAGGGGTCACAGATACGCAGTATTTT. Full variable domain (remainder filled in from reference TRBV11-2 and TRBJ2-3): EAGVAQSPRYKIIEKRQSVAFWCNPISGHATLYWYQQILGQGPKLLIQFQNNGVVDDSQLPKDRFSAERLKGVDSTLKIQPAKLEDSAVYLCASSLGAGVTDTQYFGPGTRLTVL.

In its sample, this clonotype was seen a few times. The rearrangement links TRBV7-7 to TRBJ2-1, with D perhaps TRBD1 (7 bases). Per the germline V gene, CDR1 is SSHAT and CDR2 is FNYEAQ (reference sequence). Trimming shortened V by 4 bases and J by 8 bases, and 21 bases separated the two germline ends. There are 16 residues in the CDR3. CDR3 residues: CASSSIQGGRGDEQFF. In nucleotides, the CDR3 is TGTGCCAGCAGCTCCATACAGGGAGGCAGGGGGGATGAGCAGTTCTTC.

This clonotype came up once. The chain has TRBV24-1 and TRBJ2-2, with 10 nucleotides matching TRBD1. Trimming at V came to 3 bases and at J to 3 bases, leaving 3 bases not matched to a gene. This CDR3 has 16 amino acids. The germline CDR1 and CDR2 sequences are KGHDR and SFDVKD. CDR3 sequence reads: CATSDVDRGDTGELFF. The CDR3 nucleotides read TGTGCCACCAGTGATGTGGACAGGGGGGACACCGGGGAGCTGTTTTTT.

The V call is TRBV29-1, the J call TRBJ2-3; 8 bases match TRBD1. V lost 6 bases, J lost 7 bases, and 12 bases stayed unmatched. Germline V gene data show CDR1 as SQVTM and CDR2 as ANQGSEA. The CDR3 loop spans 14 amino acids. CDR3 in amino acids: CSVSFDRGMNTQYF. DNA of the CDR3: TGCAGCGTAAGTTTCGACAGGGGAATGAATACGCAGTATTTT.

This clonotype was counted a few times. This rearrangement joins TRBV12-3 or TRBV12-4 to TRBJ2-7, with D possibly called TRBD1 or TRBD2 (5 bases each). There are 15 residues in the CDR3. Trimming cost V 7 bases and J 4 bases, with 20 bases left between them. The CDR3 region is CASISSRDGRYEQYF. CDR3 sequence (DNA): TGTGCCAGCATATCTTCCCGGGACGGAAGATACGAGCAGTACTTC.

The count of this clonotype is one. V and J are TRBV2 and TRBJ2-5; D is unresolved. In germline, CDR1 is SNHLY, CDR2 FYNNEI. This CDR3 is built from 12 residues. Trimming removed 7 bases from V and 1 base from J, with 7 bases in between. The CDR3 coding sequence is TGTGCCAGCATAGGAACCCAAGAGACCCAGTACTTC. Its protein is CASIGTQETQYF. The full variable domain, rest sourced from reference TRBV2 and TRBJ2-5, is EPEVTQTPSHQVTQMGQEVILRCVPISNHLYFYWYRQILGQKVEFLVSFYNNEISEKSEIFDDQFSVERPDGSNFTLKIRSTKLEDSAMYFCASIGTQETQYFGPGTRLLVL.

This clonotype showed up just a few times. The rearrangement joins TRBV14 to TRBJ1-1, with TRBD1 identical over 9 bases. The germline V gene encodes CDR1 SGHDN and CDR2 FVKESK. The CDR3 extends over 15 amino acids. The junction had 5 bases not matched to a gene; V was cut back by 4 bases and J by 2 bases. CDR3: CASSRGQGFNTEAFF. The DNA for the CDR3 is TGTGCCAGCAGCCGGGGACAGGGCTTCAACACTGAAGCTTTCTTT.

The chain has TRBV6-5 and TRBJ2-7, with D hard to call. The CDR3 runs 11 residues. Germline assignment: CDR1 MNHEY and CDR2 SVGAGI. Trimming removed 8 bases from V and 6 bases from J, with 11 bases in between. CDR3 coding DNA: TGTGCCAGCGTCGTCGCGGTCGAGCAGTACTTC. It yields the protein CASVVAVEQYF.

This clonotype came up a few times. This chain uses TRBV7-8 with TRBJ2-7, with 7 nucleotides matching TRBD2. Per germline, CDR1 SGHVS and CDR2 FQNEAQ. The CDR3 totals 13 residues. Unmatched junction bases numbered 4, after V lost 5 bases and J lost 3 bases. The CDR3 nucleotides are TGTGCCAGCAGCCATCCTAGCGGCTACGAGCAGTACGTC. It codes for CASSHPSGYEQYV.

The chain joins TRBV20-1 to TRBJ1-6; the match to TRBD1 covers 8 bases. The CDR3 contains 13 residues. J gave up 9 bases and V 6 bases, and 7 bases lay outside the gene matches. Per the germline V gene, CDR1 is DFQATT and CDR2 is SNEGSKA (reference sequence). CDR3 DNA sequence: TGCAGTGCGATTACAGGGGGGTTTTCACCCCTCCACTTT. It specifies CSAITGGFSPLHF.

The chain joins TRBV5-5 to TRBJ1-5; a possible D gene is TRBD1 (5 bases). The CDR3 consists of 14 residues. Germline loops: CDR1 SGHKS, CDR2 YYEKEE (reference sequence). V dropped 4 bases and J dropped 3 bases, with 11 bases sitting between them. CDR3: CASSQDTYNQPQHF. CDR3 coding DNA: TGTGCCAGCAGCCAGGACACCTACAATCAGCCCCAGCATTTT.

The chain links TRBV7-2 to TRBJ2-5, with D tentatively TRBD1 (7 bases). Germline V gene sequence: CDR1 SGHTA, CDR2 FQGNSA. There are 15 residues in the CDR3. Trimming removed 4 bases at V and 5 bases at J, with 17 bases between. CDR3 region: CASSSGGRGDETQYF. DNA for the CDR3: TGTGCCAGCAGCTCCGGAGGCAGGGGGGACGAGACCCAGTACTTC.

The J gene is TRBJ2-7, the V gene TRBV24-1, with 8 bases identical to TRBD2. J was trimmed by 1 base and V by 9 bases; bases with no gene match: 4. Germline V gene lookup returns CDR1 KGHDR and CDR2 SFDVKD. The CDR3 has 13 residues. The CDR3 region has the DNA TGTGCCACCGGGATAGCGGGATCCTACGAGCAGTACTTC. Its protein product is CATGIAGSYEQYF.

The table lists this clonotype with a few counts. The V gene is TRBV5-5, the J gene TRBJ1-5; D remains ambiguous. The CDR3 is made up of 14 amino acids. In germline, CDR1 is SGHKS, CDR2 YYEKEE (reference sequence). The germline V and J ends were trimmed by 5 bases and 4 bases, with 13 bases remaining between them. The CDR3 here is CASSPSGPNQPQHF. In nucleotides, the CDR3 is TGTGCCAGCAGTCCTTCCGGGCCGAATCAGCCCCAGCATTTT.

V usage is TRBV24-1 and J usage is TRBJ2-3; no clear D gene. Trimming removed 4 bases at V and 1 base at J, with 17 bases between. CDR1 is KGHDR and CDR2 is SFDVKD in the germline V gene. The CDR3 covers 17 residues. The CDR3 coding sequence is TGTGCCACCAGTGACCTGGGCGCACGGATGGGCACAGATACGCAGTATTTT. Its translation: CATSDLGARMGTDTQYF.

This clonotype turned up a few times. The chain carries TRBV6-2 or TRBV6-3 and TRBJ1-1, with 9 bases identical to TRBD1. From germline, CDR1 is MNHEY and CDR2 SVGEGT. V was pared by 5 bases and J by 2 bases, with 6 bases of the junction left unmatched. The CDR3 runs 15 residues. The CDR3 protein is CASSPPGQGNTEAFF. The CDR3 bases are TGTGCCAGCAGTCCGCCGGGACAGGGTAACACTGAAGCTTTCTTT.

The table lists this clonotype with a few counts. The V call is TRBV7-9, the J call TRBJ2-2; D unresolved. Germline V gives CDR1 SEHNR, CDR2 FQNEAQ (reference sequence). V dropped 10 bases and J dropped 3 bases, with 12 bases sitting between them. This CDR3 spans 13 amino acids. This CDR3 is CANMVGDTGELFF. CDR3 DNA: TGTGCCAACATGGTTGGGGACACCGGGGAGCTGTTTTTT.

This clonotype was detected a few times. The rearrangement links TRBV5-1 to TRBJ2-3; D could derive from TRBD1 or TRBD2 (5 bases each). The length of the CDR3 is 19 residues. CDR1 is SGHRS, CDR2 YFSETQ, per germline. Between the trimmed V and J ends, which lost 4 bases and 0 bases, there was a span of 24 bases. CDR3 sequence (DNA): TGCGCCAGCAGCCTCCCCGGGGCTAGCAATCTCCCTAGCACAGATACGCAGTATTTT. The encoded protein is CASSLPGASNLPSTDTQYF.